A selection of T cell receptor beta chains follows, all from one sample in a study of T cells in Graves' hyperthyroidism and ophthalmopathy. TCRdb re-called the multiplex PCR reads with MiXCR, one entry per CDR3 protein. The data contain some 370,000 distinct CDR3 sequences, 17% of them singletons. Sequenced material: blood. These receptors all stem from a woman in her 30s with Graves' hyperthyroidism that later progressed to Graves' ophthalmopathy. Both conserved end residues are trimmed from each CDR3. The size entry is marked missing in some rows and otherwise reads once, few, many or a size class.

V gene	clone size	J gene	CDR3 protein
TRBV6-1	many	TRBJ2-7	ASSEYVGDYEQY
TRBV12-3/TRBV12-4	many	TRBJ2-2	ASSLGTGKGAGELF
TRBV10-2	NA	TRBJ2-5	ASSEPQGARFETQY
TRBV2	many	TRBJ1-2	ASSLKLEGFGGGYT
TRBV2	many	TRBJ1-3	ASTRTENTIY
TRBV30	many	TRBJ1-2	AWSSGRSYGYT
TRBV2	many	TRBJ1-2	ASRAQDYGYT
TRBV27	many	TRBJ2-1	ASSLSGGESFNEQF
TRBV11-2	many	TRBJ1-2	ASSLGRIYGYT
TRBV29-1	few	TRBJ2-1	SAQSGGGDEQF
TRBV28	many	TRBJ2-2	ASSSDRGHNTGELF
TRBV25-1	NA	TRBJ2-3	ASSERKTENTDTQY
TRBV4-1	NA	TRBJ2-1	ASKGLAPNEQF
TRBV7-6	NA	TRBJ1-2	ASSLTRRQDPRGYT
TRBV7-9	many	TRBJ2-5	ASSLAGIQETQY
TRBV3-1	many	TRBJ2-5	ASSLRTSGGGQETQY
TRBV5-1	NA	TRBJ2-7	ASSKGLAVSYEQY
TRBV2	NA	TRBJ1-6	ASNPQGWGSPLH
TRBV27	many	TRBJ2-7	ASSSGGRTYEQY
TRBV12-3/TRBV12-4	many	TRBJ1-5	ASRQGNQPQH
TRBV28	many	TRBJ2-5	ASSSWGNGETQY
TRBV5-1	few	TRBJ1-5	ASSLMGGGNQPQH
TRBV5-1	NA	TRBJ2-5	ASSLGLAGVPQETQY
TRBV9	many	TRBJ1-5	ASSVEAGGNQPQH
TRBV20-1	few	TRBJ2-7	SARADFSYEQY